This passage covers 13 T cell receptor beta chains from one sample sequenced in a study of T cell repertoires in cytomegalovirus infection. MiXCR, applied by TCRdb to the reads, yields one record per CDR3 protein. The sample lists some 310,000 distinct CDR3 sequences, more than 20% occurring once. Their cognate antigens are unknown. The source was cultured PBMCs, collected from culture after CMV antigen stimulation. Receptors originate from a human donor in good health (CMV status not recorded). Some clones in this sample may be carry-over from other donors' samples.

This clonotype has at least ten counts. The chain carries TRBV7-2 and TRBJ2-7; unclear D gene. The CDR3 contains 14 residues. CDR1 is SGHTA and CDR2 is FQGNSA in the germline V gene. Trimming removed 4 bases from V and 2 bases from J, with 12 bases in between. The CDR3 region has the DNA TGTGCCAGCAGCTCCCTGAGTGCCCCCTACGAGCAGTACGTC. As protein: CASSSLSAPYEQYV.

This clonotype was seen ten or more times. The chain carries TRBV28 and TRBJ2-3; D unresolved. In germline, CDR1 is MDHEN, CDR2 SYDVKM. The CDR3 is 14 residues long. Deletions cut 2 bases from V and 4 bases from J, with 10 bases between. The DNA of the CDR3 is TGTGCCAGCAGTTTAAGTGGAAGGGCAGATACGCAGTATTTT. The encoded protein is CASSLSGRADTQYF.

The CDR3, as DNA: TGTGCCAGCAGCTTCTCAGTCAGGACAGGGGGTGGAAACACCATATATTTT. Protein sequence: CASSFSVRTGGGNTIYF. This sequence joins TRBV7-2 and TRBJ1-3; 10 bases agree with TRBD1. V was pared by 3 bases and J by 3 bases, with 8 bases of the junction left unmatched. Germline CDR1 and CDR2: SGHTA and FQGNSA. The CDR3 extends over 17 amino acids.

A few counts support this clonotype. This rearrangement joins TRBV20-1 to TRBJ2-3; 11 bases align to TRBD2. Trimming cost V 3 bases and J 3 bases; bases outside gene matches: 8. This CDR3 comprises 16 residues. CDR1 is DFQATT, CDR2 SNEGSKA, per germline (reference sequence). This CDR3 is CSASWATSGRTDTQYF. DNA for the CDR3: TGCAGTGCTAGCTGGGCCACTAGCGGGAGAACAGATACGCAGTATTTT.

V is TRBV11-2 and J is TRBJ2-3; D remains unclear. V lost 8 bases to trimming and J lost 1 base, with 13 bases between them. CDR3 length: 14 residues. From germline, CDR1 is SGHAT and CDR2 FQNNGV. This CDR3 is CASLRSTRTDTQYF. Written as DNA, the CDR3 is TGTGCCAGCTTGAGGTCCACGCGCACAGATACGCAGTATTTT. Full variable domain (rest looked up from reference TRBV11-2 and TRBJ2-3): EAGVAQSPRYKIIEKRQSVAFWCNPISGHATLYWYQQILGQGPKLLIQFQNNGVVDDSQLPKDRFSAERLKGVDSTLKIQPAKLEDSAVYLCASLRSTRTDTQYFGPGTRLTVL.

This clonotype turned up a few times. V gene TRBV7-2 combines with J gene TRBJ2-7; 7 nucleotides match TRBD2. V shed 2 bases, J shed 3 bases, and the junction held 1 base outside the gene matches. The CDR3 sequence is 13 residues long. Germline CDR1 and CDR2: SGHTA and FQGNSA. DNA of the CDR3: TGTGCCAGCAGCTTATCTAGCGGCTACGAGCAGTACGTC. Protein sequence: CASSLSSGYEQYV.

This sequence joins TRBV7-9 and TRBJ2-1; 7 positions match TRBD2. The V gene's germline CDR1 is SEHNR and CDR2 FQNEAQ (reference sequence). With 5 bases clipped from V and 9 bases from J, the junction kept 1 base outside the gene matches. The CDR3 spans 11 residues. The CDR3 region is CASSGGGEQFF. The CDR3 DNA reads TGTGCCAGCAGCGGGGGGGGTGAGCAGTTCTTC.

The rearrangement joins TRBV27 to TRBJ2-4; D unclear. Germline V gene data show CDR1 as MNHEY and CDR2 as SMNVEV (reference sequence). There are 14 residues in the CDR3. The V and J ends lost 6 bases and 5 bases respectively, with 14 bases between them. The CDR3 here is CASRGLGIENIQYF. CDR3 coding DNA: TGTGCCAGCAGAGGGTTGGGGATCGAAAACATTCAGTACTTC.

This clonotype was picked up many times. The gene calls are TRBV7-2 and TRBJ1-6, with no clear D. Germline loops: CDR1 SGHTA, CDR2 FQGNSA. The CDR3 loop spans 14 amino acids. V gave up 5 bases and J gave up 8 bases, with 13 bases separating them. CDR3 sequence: CASSPRYRDSPLHF. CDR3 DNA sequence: TGTGCCAGCAGCCCCCGGTACCGGGATTCACCCCTCCACTTT.

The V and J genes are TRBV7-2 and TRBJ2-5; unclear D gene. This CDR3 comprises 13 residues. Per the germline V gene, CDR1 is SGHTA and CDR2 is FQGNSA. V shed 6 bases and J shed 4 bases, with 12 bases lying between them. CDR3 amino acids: CASSPTWGETQYF. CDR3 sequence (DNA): TGTGCCAGCAGTCCTACTTGGGGAGAGACCCAGTACTTC.

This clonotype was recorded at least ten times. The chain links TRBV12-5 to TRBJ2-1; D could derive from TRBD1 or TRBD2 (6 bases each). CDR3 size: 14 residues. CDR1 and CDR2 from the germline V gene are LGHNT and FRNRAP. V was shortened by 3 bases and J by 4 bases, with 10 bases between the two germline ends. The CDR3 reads CASGFGGGYNEQFF. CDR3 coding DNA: TGTGCTAGTGGTTTTGGAGGGGGGTACAATGAGCAGTTCTTC.

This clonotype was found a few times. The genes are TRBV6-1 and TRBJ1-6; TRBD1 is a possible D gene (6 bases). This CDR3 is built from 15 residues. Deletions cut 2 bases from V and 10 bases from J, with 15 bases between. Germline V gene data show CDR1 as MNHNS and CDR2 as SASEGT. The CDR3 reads CASSESGNRGSPLHF. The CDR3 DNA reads TGTGCCAGCAGTGAAAGCGGGAATAGGGGGTCACCCCTCCACTTT.

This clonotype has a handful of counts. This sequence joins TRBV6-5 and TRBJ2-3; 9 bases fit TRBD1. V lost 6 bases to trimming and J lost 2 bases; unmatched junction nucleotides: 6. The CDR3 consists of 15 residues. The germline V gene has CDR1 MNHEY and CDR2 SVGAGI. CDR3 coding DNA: TGTGCCAGCAGGCGCGGACAGGGGTACACAGATACGCAGTATTTT. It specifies CASRRGQGYTDTQYF.